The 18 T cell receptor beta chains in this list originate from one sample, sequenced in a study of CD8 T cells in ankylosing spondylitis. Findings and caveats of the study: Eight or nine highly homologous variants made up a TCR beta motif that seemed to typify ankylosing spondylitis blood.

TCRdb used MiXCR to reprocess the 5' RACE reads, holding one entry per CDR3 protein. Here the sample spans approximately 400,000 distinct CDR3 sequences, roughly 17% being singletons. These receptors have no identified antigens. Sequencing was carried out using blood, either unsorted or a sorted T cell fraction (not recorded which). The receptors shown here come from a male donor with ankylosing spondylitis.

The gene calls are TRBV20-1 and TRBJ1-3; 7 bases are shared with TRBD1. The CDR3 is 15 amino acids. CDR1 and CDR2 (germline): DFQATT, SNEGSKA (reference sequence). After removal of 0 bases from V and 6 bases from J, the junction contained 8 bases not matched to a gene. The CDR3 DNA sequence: TGCAGTGCTAGAGATTCGGCAGGGGGTGAAAACACCATATATTTT. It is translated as CSARDSAGGENTIYF.

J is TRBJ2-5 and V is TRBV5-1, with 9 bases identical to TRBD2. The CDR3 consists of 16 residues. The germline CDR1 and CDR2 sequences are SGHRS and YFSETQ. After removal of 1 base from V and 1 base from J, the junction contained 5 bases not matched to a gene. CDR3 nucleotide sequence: TGCGCCAGCAGCTTGTCTAGCGGGGTACGCCAAGAGACCCAGTACTTC. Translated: CASSLSSGVRQETQYF.

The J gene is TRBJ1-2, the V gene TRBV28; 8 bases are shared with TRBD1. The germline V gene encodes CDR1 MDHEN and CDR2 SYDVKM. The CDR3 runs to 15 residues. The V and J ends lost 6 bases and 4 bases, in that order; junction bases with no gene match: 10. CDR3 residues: CASSLGQGNPYGYTF. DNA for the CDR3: TGTGCCAGCAGCCTCGGACAGGGCAACCCCTATGGCTACACCTTC.

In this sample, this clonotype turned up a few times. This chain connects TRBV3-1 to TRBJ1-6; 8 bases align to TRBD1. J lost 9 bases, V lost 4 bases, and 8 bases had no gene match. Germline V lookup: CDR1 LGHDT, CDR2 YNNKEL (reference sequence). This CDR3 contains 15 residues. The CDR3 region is CASSLQDRAGSPLHF. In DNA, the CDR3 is TGTGCCAGCAGCCTCCAGGACAGGGCGGGTTCACCCCTCCACTTT.

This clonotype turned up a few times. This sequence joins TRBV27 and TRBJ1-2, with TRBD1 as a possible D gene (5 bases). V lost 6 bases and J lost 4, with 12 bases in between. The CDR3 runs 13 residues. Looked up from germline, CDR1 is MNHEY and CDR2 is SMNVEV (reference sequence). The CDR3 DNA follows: TGTGCCAGCAGGCCCGGGGGGACCTATGGCTACACCTTC. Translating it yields CASRPGGTYGYTF.

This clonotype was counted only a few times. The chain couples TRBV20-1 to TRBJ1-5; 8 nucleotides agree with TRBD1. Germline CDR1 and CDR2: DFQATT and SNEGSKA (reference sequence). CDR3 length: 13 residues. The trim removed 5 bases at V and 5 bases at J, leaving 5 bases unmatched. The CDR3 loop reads CSAFRGLDQPQHF. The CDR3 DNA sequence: TGCAGTGCTTTCAGGGGGCTCGATCAGCCCCAGCATTTT.

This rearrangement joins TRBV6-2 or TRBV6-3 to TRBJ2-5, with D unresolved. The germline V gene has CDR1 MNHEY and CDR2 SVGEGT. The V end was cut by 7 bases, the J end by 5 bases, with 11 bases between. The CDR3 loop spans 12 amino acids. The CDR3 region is CASTRSGETQYF. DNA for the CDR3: TGTGCCAGCACTCGATCCGGGGAGACCCAGTACTTC.

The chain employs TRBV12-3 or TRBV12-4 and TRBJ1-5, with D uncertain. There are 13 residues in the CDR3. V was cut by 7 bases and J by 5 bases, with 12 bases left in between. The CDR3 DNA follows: TGTGCCAGCAACCGATATACGGATCAGCCCCAGCATTTT. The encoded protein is CASNRYTDQPQHF.

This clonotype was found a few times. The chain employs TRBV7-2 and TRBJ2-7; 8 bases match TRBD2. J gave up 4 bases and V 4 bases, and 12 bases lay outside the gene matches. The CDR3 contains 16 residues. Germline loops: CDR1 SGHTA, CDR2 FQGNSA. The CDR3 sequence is CASSYRGGGSEYEQYF. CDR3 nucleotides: TGTGCCAGCAGCTACCGGGGGGGCGGGAGCGAGTACGAGCAGTACTTC.

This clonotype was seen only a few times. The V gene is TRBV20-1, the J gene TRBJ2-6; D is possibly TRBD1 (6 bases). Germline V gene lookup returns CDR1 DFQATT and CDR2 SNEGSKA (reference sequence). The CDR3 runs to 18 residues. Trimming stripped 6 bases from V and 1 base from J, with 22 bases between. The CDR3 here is CSARRDTTLISGANVLTF. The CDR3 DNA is TGCAGTGCCCGCCGGGACACCACTTTAATATCTGGGGCCAACGTCCTGACTTTC.

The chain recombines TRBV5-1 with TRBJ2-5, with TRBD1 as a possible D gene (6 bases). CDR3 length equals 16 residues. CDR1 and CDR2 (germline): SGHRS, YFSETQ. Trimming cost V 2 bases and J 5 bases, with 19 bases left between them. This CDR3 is CASSLDPGSQGETQYF. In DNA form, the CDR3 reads TGCGCCAGCAGCTTAGATCCAGGGTCGCAGGGGGAGACCCAGTACTTC.

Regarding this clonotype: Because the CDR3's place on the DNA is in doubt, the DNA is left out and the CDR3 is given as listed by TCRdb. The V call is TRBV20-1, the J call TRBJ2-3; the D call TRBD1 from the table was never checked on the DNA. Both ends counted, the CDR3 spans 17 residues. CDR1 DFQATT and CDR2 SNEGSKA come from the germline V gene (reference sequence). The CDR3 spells CSTISNFGTGALRVEYF.

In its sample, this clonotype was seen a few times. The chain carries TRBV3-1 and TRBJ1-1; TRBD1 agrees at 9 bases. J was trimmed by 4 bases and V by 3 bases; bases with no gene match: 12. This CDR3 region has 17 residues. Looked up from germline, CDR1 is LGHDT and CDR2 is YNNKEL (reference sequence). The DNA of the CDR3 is TGTGCCAGCAGCCAGAATATCGGGACAGGGAGTAGCACTGAAGCTTTCTTT. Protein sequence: CASSQNIGTGSSTEAFF.

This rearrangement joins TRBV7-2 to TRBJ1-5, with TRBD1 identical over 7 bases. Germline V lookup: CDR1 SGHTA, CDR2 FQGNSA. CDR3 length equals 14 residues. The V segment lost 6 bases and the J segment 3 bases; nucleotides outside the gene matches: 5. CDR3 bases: TGTGCCAGCAGGGGGACAGCCTCCAATCAGCCCCAGCATTTT. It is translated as CASRGTASNQPQHF.

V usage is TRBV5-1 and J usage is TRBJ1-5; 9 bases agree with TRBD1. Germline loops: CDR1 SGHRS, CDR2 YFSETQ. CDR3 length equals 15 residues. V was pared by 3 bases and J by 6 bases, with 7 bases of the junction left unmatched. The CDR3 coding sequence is TGCGCCAGCAGCTGGACAGGGGCCCGAGGTCAGCCCCAGCATTTT. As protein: CASSWTGARGQPQHF.

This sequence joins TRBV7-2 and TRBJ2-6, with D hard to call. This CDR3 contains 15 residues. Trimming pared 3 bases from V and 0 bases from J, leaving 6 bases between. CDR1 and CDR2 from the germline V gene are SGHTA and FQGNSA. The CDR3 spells CASSFRPSGANVLTF. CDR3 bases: TGTGCCAGCAGCTTCCGGCCCTCTGGGGCCAACGTCCTGACTTTC.

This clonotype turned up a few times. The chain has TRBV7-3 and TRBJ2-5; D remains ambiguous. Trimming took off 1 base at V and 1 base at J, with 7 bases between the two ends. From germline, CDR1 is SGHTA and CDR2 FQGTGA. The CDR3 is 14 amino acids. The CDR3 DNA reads TGTGCCAGCAGCTTAAGCAGCAGCCAAGAGACCCAGTACTTC. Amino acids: CASSLSSSQETQYF.

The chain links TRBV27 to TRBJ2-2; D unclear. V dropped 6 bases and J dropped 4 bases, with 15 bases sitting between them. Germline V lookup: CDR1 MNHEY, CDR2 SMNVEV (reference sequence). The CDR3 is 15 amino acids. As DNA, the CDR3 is TGTGCCAGCAGCTCGACGAACTATGTCACCGGGGAGCTGTTTTTT. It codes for CASSSTNYVTGELFF.